This TCR beta chain was recorded in a study of T cells in localized non-small cell lung cancer. As regards this clone: What it binds is unknown.

Only in-frame clones appear in the TCRdb table, and some are missing; sequencing was by immunoSEQ multiplex PCR. The sample holds 21,000 or so clones, over 65% seen once. Study findings and constraints: The study found T cell clonality highest in uninvolved adjacent lung, above tumor. Heterogeneity is still possible, as just one tumor region was sequenced. Adjacent lung had a median roughly 53 of the 100 largest tumor clones.

Germline lookup yields CDR1 SGHRS and CDR2 YFSETQ. The length of the CDR3 is 13 residues. Trimming left V 7 bases short and J 1 base short, with 11 bases between. The chain uses TRBV5-1 and TRBJ2-5; D is possibly TRBD1 (5 bases). The sample was PBMCs, taken before any cancer treatment. The sequence was obtained from a woman aged 35-75 years with stage II squamous cell lung carcinoma. This CDR3 is CASGHRSQETQYF. The CDR3, as DNA: TGCGCCAGCGGTCACAGGAGCCAAGAGACCCAGTACTTC.